One T cell receptor beta chain is described in this entry. The sample's time point: baseline, week 1 (first vaccination visit). Treatment meaning: pre-vaccination baseline after standard-of-care therapy. Profiled with immunoSEQ multiplex PCR; TCRdb holds only in-frame clones, not every one. The sample holds some 100,000 clones, around 82% seen once. The entry originates in a study of a mutant IDH1 vaccine in newly diagnosed glioma. The source was PBMCs, collected from a glioma patient treated with radiotherapy, temozolomide or both. The clonotype was recovered from a woman aged 45-59 years with glioma.

Written as DNA, the CDR3 is TGTGCCAGCAGCCCCACCCGGACAGGGTGGAGCGAAAAACTGTTTTTT. Its translation: CASSPTRTGWSEKLFF. The chain combines TRBV7-9 with TRBJ1-4; 8 bases match TRBD1. Germline V gives CDR1 SEHNR, CDR2 FQNEAQ (reference sequence). The V segment lost 5 bases and the J segment 8 bases; nucleotides outside the gene matches: 13. The CDR3 runs to 16 residues.